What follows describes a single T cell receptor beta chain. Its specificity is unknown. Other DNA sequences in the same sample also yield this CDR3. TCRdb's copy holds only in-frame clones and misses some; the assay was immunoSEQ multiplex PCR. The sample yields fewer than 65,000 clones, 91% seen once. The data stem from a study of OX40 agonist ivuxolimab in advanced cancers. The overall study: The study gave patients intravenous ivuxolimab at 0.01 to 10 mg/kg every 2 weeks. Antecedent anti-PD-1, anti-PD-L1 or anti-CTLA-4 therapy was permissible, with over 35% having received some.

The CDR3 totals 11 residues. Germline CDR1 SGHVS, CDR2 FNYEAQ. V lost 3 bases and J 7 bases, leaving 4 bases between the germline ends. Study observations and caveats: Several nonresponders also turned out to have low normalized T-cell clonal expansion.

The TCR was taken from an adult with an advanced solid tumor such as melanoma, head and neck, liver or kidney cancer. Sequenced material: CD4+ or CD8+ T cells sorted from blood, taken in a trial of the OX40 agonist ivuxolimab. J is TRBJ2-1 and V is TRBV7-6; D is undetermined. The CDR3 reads CASSLGNEQFF. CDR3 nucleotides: TGTGCCAGCAGCTTGGGTAATGAGCAGTTCTTC.